This T cell receptor beta chain was recovered during a study of CD8 T cells in ankylosing spondylitis. Library preparation for TCR beta used quantitative 5'-RACE with molecular barcodes. One entry per CDR3 protein results from TCRdb running MiXCR on the 5' RACE reads. This repertoire shows around 220,000 distinct CDR3 sequences, over 9.5% found once; its top ten account for roughly 23%. General study findings and limits: Previous work reported some of these motif variants in the synovial fluid and blood of reactive arthritis. Significant enrichment of disease-linked clones was reportedly seen in matched ankylosing spondylitis synovial fluid. Blood from ankylosing spondylitis patients appeared to carry a characteristic roughly eight-variant TCR beta motif.

This clonotype was counted many times. Its antigen is unknown. This CDR3 comprises 14 residues. V shed 0 bases and J 6 bases; nucleotides not matched to a gene: 2. CDR1 and CDR2 from the germline V gene are DFQATT and SNEGSKA (reference sequence). This clonotype was sampled from a male donor with ankylosing spondylitis or in good health (not recorded which). The chain couples TRBV20-1 to TRBJ1-1; 12 nucleotides agree with TRBD1. Material for sequencing was blood, either unsorted or a sorted T cell fraction (not recorded which). This CDR3 is CSAREGQGASEAFF. As DNA, the CDR3 is TGCAGTGCTAGAGAGGGACAGGGGGCCTCTGAAGCTTTCTTT.